This TCR beta chain was found in a study of blood T cell repertoires in COVID-19. Whole-study context: Researchers got acute and convalescent COVID-19 samples from the United States, Italy and Spain. PBMCs, B-cell-depleted T cells, or T cells provided the cDNA or gDNA that made up the material.

Losses at the gene ends were 7 bases for V and 4 bases for J; bases not matched to a gene: 4. The CDR3 has 14 amino acids. CDR1 is MDHEN, CDR2 SYDVKM, per germline. Source study methods: Amplification from reference gene primers served as the basis for estimated nucleated cell counts. Method: immunoSEQ multiplex PCR; TCRdb's copy keeps in-frame clones and lacks some. V, J and clone size are taken as reported in that table, and D and trimming were inferred from the DNA itself. Of about 47,000 clones detected, around 84% appear once; the ten largest clones hold around 2.3%. Sequenced material: peripheral blood. The clonotype was recovered from a man aged 45-65 years with acute or convalescent COVID-19. The rearrangement uses TRBV28 and TRBJ1-5, with TRBD1 matching over 10 bases. The CDR3 spells CASISGQGNQPQHF. CDR3 bases: TGTGCCAGCATTTCGGGACAGGGGAATCAGCCCCAGCATTTT.